Listed below are T cell receptor beta chains from one sample, sequenced in a study of beta chain features in type 1 diabetes. The data were produced by immunoSEQ multiplex PCR, yet TCRdb's version contains in-frame clones alone and is incomplete. The table includes roughly 280,000 clones, around 22% detected once. The sample was naive CD4+ T cells from blood. These receptors were collected from a woman in her twenties or thirties with type 1 diabetes. CDR3s include the opening cysteine and the closing phenylalanine or tryptophan. A D gene is named only where the DNA matches it firmly. Where a row states a size, it is once, few, many or the class of an expanded clone; other rows omit it.

clone size: few
V gene: TRBV7-9
J gene: TRBJ2-2
D gene: TRBD2
CDR3 DNA: TGTGCCAGCAGCTTAAAGGGCGGGAGGGCCGGGGAGCTGTTTTTT
CDR3 protein: CASSLKGGRAGELFF

clone size: NA
V gene: TRBV29-1
J gene: TRBJ2-3
D gene: TRBD2
CDR3 DNA: TGCAGCGTTAGCGGGAGGCTCACAGATACGCAGTATTTT
CDR3 protein: CSVSGRLTDTQYF

clone size: NA
V gene: TRBV28
J gene: TRBJ2-7
D gene: TRBD1
CDR3 DNA: TGTGCCAGCAGTTCCTCCGGGACAGAGAGCTACGAGCAGTACTTC
CDR3 protein: CASSSSGTESYEQYF

clone size: NA
V gene: TRBV10-3
J gene: TRBJ1-1
D gene: TRBD1
CDR3 DNA: TGTGCCATCAGGGGCCAGGACAGGGAAGAAGCTTTCTTT
CDR3 protein: CAIRGQDREEAFF

clone size: few
V gene: TRBV11-3
J gene: TRBJ1-1
D gene: TRBD1
CDR3 DNA: TGTGCCAGCAGCGAGGGACAGGGGGCACGCACTGAAGCTTTCTTT
CDR3 protein: CASSEGQGARTEAFF

clone size: NA
V gene: TRBV9
J gene: TRBJ1-2
D gene: NA
CDR3 DNA: TGTGCCAGCAGCCGGTCGGGGGGAACTTCTAACTATGGCTACACCTTC
CDR3 protein: CASSRSGGTSNYGYTF

clone size: NA
V gene: TRBV5-1
J gene: TRBJ2-1
D gene: NA
CDR3 DNA: TGCGCCAGCAGCACCCCGGACTTAGCGGTAGGGAGTGAGCAGTTCTTC
CDR3 protein: CASSTPDLAVGSEQFF

clone size: few
V gene: TRBV19
J gene: TRBJ1-4
D gene: NA
CDR3 DNA: TGTGCCAGTAGTATTGTGGACATCGCAACTAATGAAAAACTGTTTTTT
CDR3 protein: CASSIVDIATNEKLFF

clone size: few
V gene: TRBV7-9
J gene: TRBJ2-1
D gene: TRBD1
CDR3 DNA: TGTGCCAGCAGCCCCGGGACAGCTTTCTACAATGAGCAGTTCTTC
CDR3 protein: CASSPGTAFYNEQFF

clone size: few
V gene: TRBV6-5
J gene: TRBJ2-1
D gene: NA
CDR3 DNA: TGTGCCAGCAAGCTACTTCCGAACAATGAGCAGTTCTTC
CDR3 protein: CASKLLPNNEQFF

clone size: NA
V gene: TRBV7-9
J gene: TRBJ1-1
D gene: NA
CDR3 DNA: TGTGCCAGCAGCTTAGCGGTTCCGGGCACTGAAGCTTTCTTT
CDR3 protein: CASSLAVPGTEAFF

clone size: few
V gene: TRBV9
J gene: TRBJ2-5
D gene: NA
CDR3 DNA: TGTGCCAGCAGCGTAGCCGTTAACCCCGGGTCCCGCGGCGAGACCCAGTACTTC
CDR3 protein: CASSVAVNPGSRGETQYF

clone size: NA
V gene: TRBV5-1
J gene: TRBJ2-5
D gene: TRBD1
CDR3 DNA: TGCGCCAGCAGCTTGCAGGGGGCGCGAGAGACCCAGTACTTC
CDR3 protein: CASSLQGARETQYF

clone size: NA
V gene: TRBV10-3
J gene: TRBJ2-2
D gene: TRBD2
CDR3 DNA: TGTGCCATCAGTGAGTTTCCAGCGGGAGGGCCCGGCGGGGAGCTGTTTTTT
CDR3 protein: CAISEFPAGGPGGELFF

clone size: NA
V gene: TRBV27
J gene: TRBJ1-2
D gene: TRBD1
CDR3 DNA: TGTGCCAGCAAATCAGGGGGCTCGGATGGCTACACCTTC
CDR3 protein: CASKSGGSDGYTF

clone size: few
V gene: TRBV4-1
J gene: TRBJ1-4
D gene: NA
CDR3 DNA: TGCGCCAGCAGAATGTGGGAGGCAACTAATGAAAAACTGTTTTTT
CDR3 protein: CASRMWEATNEKLFF

clone size: NA
V gene: TRBV5-6
J gene: TRBJ2-1
D gene: TRBD2
CDR3 DNA: TGTGCCAGCACCCGCTTCGGGAGGGTCCCCTACAATGAGCAGTTCTTC
CDR3 protein: CASTRFGRVPYNEQFF

clone size: NA
V gene: TRBV7-6
J gene: TRBJ2-1
D gene: TRBD1
CDR3 DNA: TGTGCCAGCAGCTGGGGGACAGGGGATTACAATGAGCAGTTCTTC
CDR3 protein: CASSWGTGDYNEQFF

clone size: NA
V gene: TRBV25-1
J gene: TRBJ2-4
D gene: NA
CDR3 DNA: TGTGCCAGCAGTGGACTAGGGAGGGGGGCCAAAAACATTCAGTACTTC
CDR3 protein: CASSGLGRGAKNIQYF

clone size: NA
V gene: TRBV5-1
J gene: TRBJ2-1
D gene: TRBD2
CDR3 DNA: TGCGCCAGCACCGTAAGGACTAGCGGGAGCATGGATGAGCAGTTCTTC
CDR3 protein: CASTVRTSGSMDEQFF

clone size: NA
V gene: TRBV29-1
J gene: TRBJ2-2
D gene: NA
CDR3 DNA: TGCAGCGGGAACACAGGGCCCGGGGAGCTGTTTTTT
CDR3 protein: CSGNTGPGELFF

clone size: NA
V gene: TRBV18
J gene: TRBJ1-5
D gene: NA
CDR3 DNA: TGTGCCAGCTCACCACAGCGGGTGGATGATCAGCCCCAGCATTTT
CDR3 protein: CASSPQRVDDQPQHF

clone size: few
V gene: TRBV7-2
J gene: TRBJ2-7
D gene: TRBD1
CDR3 DNA: TGTGCCAGCAGCTTATCCGTGAGCGGGACAGGGGACGAGCAGTACTTC
CDR3 protein: CASSLSVSGTGDEQYF

clone size: few
V gene: TRBV7-2
J gene: TRBJ2-7
D gene: NA
CDR3 DNA: TGTGCCAGCGGTCGGTACAGGGACGAGCAGTACTTC
CDR3 protein: CASGRYRDEQYF

clone size: few
V gene: TRBV9
J gene: TRBJ2-2
D gene: NA
CDR3 DNA: TGTGCCAGCAGCGTAGACGGGAAGGTCGGGGAGCTGTTTTTT
CDR3 protein: CASSVDGKVGELFF

clone size: NA
V gene: TRBV5-1
J gene: TRBJ2-5
D gene: NA
CDR3 DNA: TGCGCCAGCAGGCCAGGACAAGAGACCCAGTACTTC
CDR3 protein: CASRPGQETQYF

clone size: NA
V gene: TRBV29-1
J gene: TRBJ1-2
D gene: TRBD1
CDR3 DNA: TGCAGCGTTGAAGGGACAGGGCTCGCCTATGGCTACACCTTC
CDR3 protein: CSVEGTGLAYGYTF

clone size: few
V gene: TRBV29-1
J gene: TRBJ2-1
D gene: NA
CDR3 DNA: TGCAGCGTTGAAATGGGGGACGGGAGCTCCTACAATGAGCAGTTCTTC
CDR3 protein: CSVEMGDGSSYNEQFF

clone size: NA
V gene: TRBV14
J gene: TRBJ1-2
D gene: NA
CDR3 DNA: TGTGCCAGCAGCCAAGATGCAGGGGCTAAGGGCTACACCTTC
CDR3 protein: CASSQDAGAKGYTF

clone size: NA
V gene: TRBV28
J gene: TRBJ2-5
D gene: NA
CDR3 DNA: TGTGCCAGCAGTTCACTGACTACCCAAGAGACCCAGTACTTC
CDR3 protein: CASSSLTTQETQYF

clone size: NA
V gene: TRBV5-1
J gene: TRBJ2-5
D gene: TRBD2
CDR3 DNA: TGCGCCAGCAGCCCTGGGACTAGCGGGAAAGGGGAGACCCAGTACTTC
CDR3 protein: CASSPGTSGKGETQYF

clone size: NA
V gene: TRBV18
J gene: TRBJ2-7
D gene: NA
CDR3 DNA: TGTGCCAGCTCAAAAACTAGCAGCTACGAGCAGTACTTC
CDR3 protein: CASSKTSSYEQYF

clone size: NA
V gene: TRBV29-1
J gene: TRBJ2-1
D gene: NA
CDR3 DNA: TGCAGCGTTGAAAAGGACAGCCCTTACAATGAGCAGTTCTTC
CDR3 protein: CSVEKDSPYNEQFF

clone size: NA
V gene: TRBV7-9
J gene: TRBJ1-1
D gene: NA
CDR3 DNA: TGTGCCAGCAGCACAGGGTGGCCCACTGAAGCTTTCTTT
CDR3 protein: CASSTGWPTEAFF

clone size: NA
V gene: TRBV30
J gene: TRBJ2-5
D gene: NA
CDR3 DNA: TGTGCCTGGAGCAAGGGGTCCCCAGAGACCCAGTACTTC
CDR3 protein: CAWSKGSPETQYF

clone size: NA
V gene: TRBV18
J gene: TRBJ2-2
D gene: TRBD1
CDR3 DNA: TGTGCCAGCTCACCGGGACAGGACACCGGGGAGCTGTTTTTT
CDR3 protein: CASSPGQDTGELFF

clone size: NA
V gene: TRBV18
J gene: TRBJ1-2
D gene: TRBD1
CDR3 DNA: TGTGCCAGCTCACCAGGGACAGGGATGAATGGCTACACCTTC
CDR3 protein: CASSPGTGMNGYTF